These 31 T cell receptor beta chains came from one sample sequenced in a study of cytomegalovirus exposure and HLA in healthy donors. Primers for the PCR totalled 60 Vbeta and 13 Jbeta. Repertoires were generated with immunoSEQ multiplex PCR, while TCRdb's copy carries only in-frame clones and drops some. The sample consists of about 190,000 clones, approximately 84% of them appearing once. Sequencing was done on a sample of PBMCs. The receptors were sampled from a woman aged 50 to 60 in good health and CMV-seropositive.

The chain has TRBV19 and TRBJ2-3, with TRBD2 identical over 11 bases. Germline-derived CDR1 and CDR2 are LNHDA and SQIVND (reference sequence). The CDR3 consists of 15 residues. With V trimmed by 7 bases and J by 5 bases, 8 bases remained unmatched. For the CDR3, the DNA is TGTGCCAGTACCCCTAGCGGGGGGCCTGTAGATACGCAGTATTTT. Translated: CASTPSGGPVDTQYF.

V and J are TRBV5-1 and TRBJ2-7; TRBD2 might be the D (5 bases). CDR3 size: 14 residues. From germline, CDR1 is SGHRS and CDR2 YFSETQ. Deletions cut 4 bases from V and 0 bases from J, with 11 bases between. The CDR3 DNA reads TGCGCCAGCAGCGGCGAGGGCACCTCCTACGAGCAGTACTTC. Translation gives CASSGEGTSYEQYF. The full variable domain, its missing parts supplied by reference TRBV5-1 and TRBJ2-7, is KAGVTQTPRYLIKTRGQQVTLSCSPISGHRSVSWYQQTPGQGLQFLFEYFSETQRNKGNFPGRFSGRQFSNSRSEMNVSTLELGDSALYLCASSGEGTSYEQYFGPGTRLTVT.

The CDR3 region is CASSELWGLYEQYF. DNA of the CDR3: TGTGCCAGCAGCGAACTATGGGGGCTCTACGAGCAGTACTTC. The chain has TRBV6-1 and TRBJ2-7; tentative D call: TRBD1 (6 bases). Trimming took 6 bases from V and 3 from J, leaving 15 bases between them. The germline V gene encodes CDR1 MNHNS and CDR2 SASEGT. The CDR3 is made up of 14 amino acids.

The chain carries TRBV5-5 and TRBJ1-5; the D gene is possibly TRBD1 (5 bases). V lost 0 bases to trimming and J lost 4 bases, with 8 bases between them. Germline CDR1 is SGHKS and CDR2 is YYEKEE (reference sequence). The length of the CDR3 is 14 residues. CDR3 amino acids: CASSLVSGNQPQHF. The CDR3 DNA reads TGTGCCAGCAGCTTGGTGTCAGGGAATCAGCCCCAGCATTTT.

The chain carries TRBV5-1 and TRBJ2-1; perhaps TRBD1 as D (5 bases). The germline V gene encodes CDR1 SGHRS and CDR2 YFSETQ. Trimming removed 2 bases from V and 4 bases from J, with 16 bases in between. CDR3 size: 16 residues. In nucleotides, the CDR3 is TGCGCCAGCAGCTTCGGACATTCCGGGCGGTACAATGAGCAGTTCTTC. Its protein product is CASSFGHSGRYNEQFF.

V is TRBV30 and J is TRBJ1-5; D might be TRBD1 (5 bases). Germline V gene data show CDR1 as GTSNPN and CDR2 as SVGIG (reference sequence). V gave up 0 bases and J gave up 1 base, with 16 bases separating them. CDR3 length: 17 amino acids. The CDR3 region is CAWSVSLGGWSNQPQHF. For the CDR3, the DNA is TGTGCCTGGAGTGTAAGTCTGGGGGGTTGGAGCAATCAGCCCCAGCATTTT.

J is TRBJ1-5 and V is TRBV6-5; D call uncertain. CDR3 length equals 13 residues. Trimming removed 5 bases at V and 6 bases at J, with 11 bases between. CDR1 and CDR2 (germline): MNHEY, SVGAGI. Here the CDR3 DNA reads TGTGCCAGCAGTCCCCAACTCCCTCAGCCCCAGCATTTT. Translating gives CASSPQLPQPQHF.

The rearrangement uses TRBV19 and TRBJ1-5; 10 nucleotides line up with TRBD1. The CDR3 has 19 residues. V was pared by 6 bases and J by 6 bases, with 20 bases of the junction left unmatched. Germline V gives CDR1 LNHDA, CDR2 SQIVND (reference sequence). The CDR3 nucleotides read TGTGCCAGTAGCACCGGGACAGGGGAGAAGATAGACATTCGTCAGCCCCAGCATTTT. Translation gives CASSTGTGEKIDIRQPQHF. Full variable domain (remainder filled in from reference TRBV19 and TRBJ1-5): DGGITQSPKYLFRKEGQNVTLSCEQNLNHDAMYWYRQDPGQGLRLIYYSQIVNDFQKGDIAEGYSVSREKKESFPLTVTSAQKNPTAFYLCASSTGTGEKIDIRQPQHFGDGTRLSIL.

Note on this clone: Sequence at one end of the junction differs from germline and may be a read error. V is TRBV5-1 and J is TRBJ2-3; maybe TRBD1 (6 bases). The germline CDR1 and CDR2 sequences are SGHRS and YFSETQ. The length of the CDR3 is 13 residues. CDR3 sequence reads: CASSDRSPATQYF. The CDR3 DNA sequence: TGTGCCAGCAGCGACAGGAGCCCCGCTACGCAGTATTTT.

The rearrangement uses TRBV5-5 and TRBJ2-5; D unclear. The CDR3 has 13 amino acids. Germline CDR1 is SGHKS and CDR2 is YYEKEE (reference sequence). Deletions cut 4 bases from V and 2 bases from J, with 9 bases between. CDR3 amino acids: CASSTIIQETQYF. The CDR3 nucleotides read TGTGCCAGCAGCACAATCATTCAAGAGACCCAGTACTTC.

This chain links TRBV6-6 with TRBJ2-3, with TRBD2 identical over 10 bases. Germline CDR1 MNHNY, CDR2 SVGAGI (reference sequence). The CDR3 extends over 15 amino acids. The ends lost 7 bases at V and 6 bases at J; junction bases unmatched: 10. The CDR3 spells CASTGLAEVSDTQYF. CDR3 coding DNA: TGTGCCAGCACTGGACTAGCGGAGGTCTCCGATACGCAGTATTTT.

The CDR3 region has the DNA TGTGCCAGCAGCTTACCGGGGAGGAGGGACTATGGCTACACCTTC. It encodes CASSLPGRRDYGYTF. This sequence joins TRBV7-2 and TRBJ1-2; D uncertain. This CDR3 is built from 15 residues. V was pared by 2 bases and J by 3 bases, with 13 bases between. Germline CDR1 and CDR2: SGHTA and FQGNSA.

The chain carries TRBV28 and TRBJ2-5, with D tentatively TRBD1 (8 bases). The V gene's germline CDR1 is MDHEN and CDR2 SYDVKM. The CDR3 has 15 residues. V lost 5 bases, J lost 4 bases, and 17 bases lay in between. The CDR3 here is CASSGGGRGLETQYF. CDR3 DNA: TGTGCCAGCAGTGGCGGGGGCAGGGGGCTAGAGACCCAGTACTTC.

This chain joins TRBV27 and TRBJ2-7; maybe TRBD2 (6 bases). Germline V CDR1 and CDR2: MNHEY, SMNVEV (reference sequence). The CDR3 extends over 14 amino acids. Trimming took 5 bases from V and 2 from J, leaving 13 bases between them. The CDR3 spells CASSPTWGAYEQYF. The CDR3 nucleotides read TGTGCCAGCAGTCCCACGTGGGGGGCCTACGAGCAGTACTTC.

The chain couples TRBV19 to TRBJ1-4; a possible D gene is TRBD1 (6 bases). With 8 bases removed from V and 2 bases from J, the gap between germline ends came to 12 bases. The CDR3 consists of 14 residues. Germline V CDR1 and CDR2: LNHDA, SQIVND (reference sequence). The CDR3: CASSTGSTNEKLFF. The CDR3 nucleotides are TGTGCCAGTTCTACAGGGTCGACTAATGAAAAACTGTTTTTT.

This CDR3 reads CASSEAITGQPQHF. The CDR3 coding sequence is TGTGCCAGCAGTGAGGCCATAACGGGTCAGCCCCAGCATTTT. This chain connects TRBV2 to TRBJ1-5; D is unresolved. This CDR3 is 14 amino acids long. Germline loops: CDR1 SNHLY, CDR2 FYNNEI. V was cut by 3 bases and J by 6 bases, with 12 bases left in between.

The chain uses TRBV9 and TRBJ1-3; TRBD1 is a possible D gene (5 bases). Germline CDR1 SGDLS, CDR2 YYNGEE. This CDR3 contains 14 residues. V shed 5 bases and J shed 4 bases, with 13 bases lying between them. The CDR3 DNA reads TGTGCCAGCAGGAGTGCAGGGCGCGGAAACACCATATATTTT. This sequence encodes CASRSAGRGNTIYF.

This chain connects TRBV11-2 to TRBJ1-1, with 8 bases lining up with TRBD1. Unmatched junction bases numbered 5, after V lost 1 base and J lost 10 bases. Germline CDR1 is SGHAT and CDR2 is FQNNGV. The CDR3 is 13 residues long. The CDR3 spells CASSLVSGGRAFF. CDR3 bases: TGTGCCAGCAGCTTAGTGTCAGGGGGCCGAGCTTTCTTT.

The rearrangement uses TRBV5-6 and TRBJ2-2; D gene uncertain. Looked up from germline, CDR1 is SGHDT and CDR2 is YYEEEE. This CDR3 has 13 amino acids. Trimming took 0 bases from V and 5 from J, leaving 5 bases between them. CDR3 sequence (DNA): TGTGCCAGCAGCTTGGCAGCGACCGGGGAGCTGTTTTTT. Translation gives CASSLAATGELFF. Complete variable domain (other parts from reference TRBV5-6 and TRBJ2-2): DAGVTQSPTHLIKTRGQQVTLRCSPKSGHDTVSWYQQALGQGPQFIFQYYEEEERQRGNFPDRFSGHQFPNYSSELNVNALLLGDSALYLCASSLAATGELFFGEGSRLTVL.

With regard to this clone: Sequence at one end of the junction differs from germline and may be a read error. The V and J genes are TRBV9 and TRBJ1-2, with unresolved D. Germline V gives CDR1 SGDLS, CDR2 YYNGEE. The CDR3 runs 10 residues. This chain's CDR3 is CASGEGPILF. In DNA, the CDR3 is TGTGCCAGCGGGGAGGGCCCTATCCTCTTC.

V and J are TRBV5-4 and TRBJ1-2; 7 nucleotides align to TRBD1. V lost 4 bases, J lost 0 bases, and 3 bases stayed unmatched. The CDR3 is 14 residues long. Germline loops: CDR1 SGHNT, CDR2 YYREEE (reference sequence). CDR3 loop: CASSGTEANYGYTF. CDR3 nucleotides: TGTGCCAGCAGCGGGACAGAAGCTAACTATGGCTACACCTTC.

V usage is TRBV27 and J usage is TRBJ1-2, with 7 bases lining up with TRBD1. Trimming took 6 bases from V and 6 from J; bases not matched to a gene: 7. The germline gives CDR1 MNHEY, CDR2 SMNVEV (reference sequence). This CDR3 contains 13 residues. CDR3 in DNA: TGTGCCAGCAGCCTAAGGGGGCTGGATGGCTACACCTTC. Its protein is CASSLRGLDGYTF.

The sample holds one count of this clone. CDR3 sequence: CASNMGQGIHEAFF. CDR3 in DNA: TGTGCCAGTAATATGGGACAGGGGATACATGAAGCTTTCTTT. The chain carries TRBV19 and TRBJ1-1; 10 bases map to TRBD1. Germline-derived CDR1 and CDR2 are LNHDA and SQIVND (reference sequence). The V and J ends lost 7 bases and 7 bases, in that order; junction bases with no gene match: 9. The CDR3 length is 14 residues.

Comments on this clone: A read error may account for a junction end that differs from germline. The V call is TRBV7-9, the J call TRBJ1-1; D ambiguous. This CDR3 is built from 12 residues. The germline V gene encodes CDR1 SEHNR and CDR2 FQNEAQ (reference sequence). The CDR3 sequence: CSSSRFGTEAFF. CDR3 in DNA: TGTTCCAGCAGCCGCTTCGGGACTGAAGCTTTCTTT.

In regard to this clone: Other DNA sequences in the sample encode the same CDR3. The chain is built from TRBV20-1 and TRBJ2-5, with D possibly being TRBD1 (5 bases). The CDR3 has 11 residues. V lost 3 bases, J lost 4 bases, and 6 bases lay in between. CDR1 is DFQATT, CDR2 SNEGSKA, per germline (reference sequence). The CDR3: CSASQGETQYF. The CDR3 DNA follows: TGCAGTGCTAGTCAGGGAGAGACCCAGTACTTC.

The rearrangement uses TRBV30 and TRBJ2-1; TRBD2 might be the D (5 bases). The V end lost 8 bases, the J end lost 3 bases, and 17 bases lay between the germline ends. In germline, CDR1 is GTSNPN, CDR2 SVGIG (reference sequence). The CDR3 has 14 residues. CDR3 region: CALEPTNNYNEQFF. In DNA, the CDR3 is TGTGCCCTGGAGCCGACTAACAACTACAATGAGCAGTTCTTC.

The chain joins TRBV6-1 to TRBJ1-2, with TRBD1 as a possible D gene (5 bases). CDR1 and CDR2 from the germline V gene are MNHNS and SASEGT. Trimming pared 6 bases from V and 1 base from J, leaving 12 bases between. The CDR3 spans 14 residues. The DNA of the CDR3 is TGTGCCAGCAGCCCGGGACTGATTAACTATGGCTACACCTTC. It is translated as CASSPGLINYGYTF.

This sequence joins TRBV30 and TRBJ2-3; 11 bases line up with TRBD2. Germline V gene data show CDR1 as GTSNPN and CDR2 as SVGIG (reference sequence). The J segment lost 2 bases and the V segment lost 3 bases, leaving 1 base of the junction unmatched. This CDR3 has 14 residues. CDR3 sequence: CAWRTSGDTDTQYF. The DNA for the CDR3 is TGTGCCTGGAGGACTAGCGGGGACACAGATACGCAGTATTTT. The complete variable domain, with remaining parts taken from reference TRBV30 and TRBJ2-3, reads SQTIHQWPATLVQPVGSPLSLECTVEGTSNPNLYWYRQAAGRGLQLLFYSVGIGQISSEVPQNLSASRPQDRQFILSSKKLLLSDSGFYLCAWRTSGDTDTQYFGPGTRLTVL.

A remark on this clone: The junction and the germline gene differ at one end; a read error may be behind it. The chain combines TRBV5-1 with TRBJ1-2; no clear D. Germline V CDR1 and CDR2: SGHRS, YFSETQ. This CDR3 contains 13 residues. For the CDR3, the DNA is TGTGCCAGCAGCTTGGGCCGGGGCTATGGCTACACCTTC. Translation: CASSLGRGYGYTF.

This chain links TRBV6-1 with TRBJ1-2; D possibly corresponds to TRBD1 (5 bases). The V end lost 0 bases, the J end lost 7 bases, and 12 bases lay between the germline ends. Germline lookup yields CDR1 MNHNS and CDR2 SASEGT. The CDR3 length is 14 residues. The CDR3 spells CASSEAGPGGGYTF. The CDR3 region has the DNA TGTGCCAGCAGTGAAGCGGGGCCGGGGGGTGGCTACACCTTC.

The rearrangement joins TRBV4-2 to TRBJ2-2; 8 bases are a match to TRBD1. The CDR3 covers 16 residues. J was trimmed by 5 bases and V by 0 bases; bases with no gene match: 5. The germline V gene encodes CDR1 LGHNA and CDR2 YNFKEQ. The CDR3 DNA reads TGTGCCAGCAGCCAAGAAGGGACAGGTCTAACCGGGGAGCTGTTTTTT. As protein: CASSQEGTGLTGELFF.